Shown below are 16 T cell receptor beta chains from a single sample sequenced in a study of control samples from healthy donors and cancer patients. TCRdb's copy holds only in-frame clones and misses some; the assay was immunoSEQ multiplex PCR. The data hold fewer than 65,000 clones, with about nine tenths observed a single time. The sequencing input was PBMCs. These receptors all come from a man aged 40-49 years with colorectal cancer.

The chain uses TRBV16 and TRBJ1-1; D gene uncertain. Trimming shortened V by 0 bases and J by 9 bases, and 14 bases separated the two germline ends. The germline V gene encodes CDR1 KGHSY and CDR2 FQNENV. This CDR3 region has 14 residues. The CDR3: CASSQSSEESQAFF. CDR3 in DNA: TGTGCCAGCAGCCAATCGTCGGAGGAATCCCAAGCTTTCTTT.

The chain carries TRBV12-3 or TRBV12-4 and TRBJ2-5; 12 nucleotides align to TRBD1. Losses at the gene ends were 6 bases for V and 5 bases for J; bases not matched to a gene: 1. The CDR3 spans 13 residues. CDR3 bases: TGTGCCAGCAGGGGACAGGGGGCCGAGACCCAGTACTTC. Translation gives CASRGQGAETQYF.

The V call is TRBV6-4, the J call TRBJ2-1, with TRBD2 matching over 7 bases. CDR1 is MRHNA and CDR2 is SNTAGT in the germline V gene. CDR3 length equals 13 residues. V lost 3 bases to trimming and J lost 4 bases; unmatched junction nucleotides: 0. CDR3 region: CASSEREYNEQFF. The CDR3 DNA reads as TGTGCCAGCAGTGAGCGGGAGTACAATGAGCAGTTCTTC.

The chain joins TRBV11-3 to TRBJ2-5, with D tentatively TRBD2 (6 bases). CDR1 SGHNT and CDR2 YENEEA come from the germline V gene. Trimming took 5 bases from V and 11 from J, leaving 21 bases between them. CDR3 length: 14 residues. CDR3: CASSPTRETAFQYF. The CDR3 nucleotides read TGTGCCAGCAGCCCAACCCGGGAGACAGCATTTCAGTACTTC.

This chain links TRBV7-8 with TRBJ1-2, with 7 bases aligning to TRBD1. This CDR3 comprises 14 residues. V shed 0 bases and J 4 bases; nucleotides not matched to a gene: 2. CDR1 SGHVS and CDR2 FQNEAQ come from the germline V gene. The CDR3 coding sequence is TGTGCCAGCAGCTTAGCTGACAGGGTCTATGGCTACACCTTC. This encodes CASSLADRVYGYTF. The variable domain in full, completed from reference TRBV7-8 and TRBJ1-2, reads GAGVSQSPRYKVAKRGQDVALRCDPISGHVSLFWYQQALGQGPEFLTYFQNEAQLDKSGLPSDRFFAERPEGSVSTLKIQRTQQEDSAVYLCASSLADRVYGYTFGSGTRLTVV.

In this sample, this clone turned up once. The CDR3 here is CASSYLGLANEKLFF. As DNA, the CDR3 is TGTGCCAGCAGTTACTTAGGGCTGGCTAATGAAAAACTGTTTTTT. The chain couples TRBV6-6 to TRBJ1-4; no firm D call. The length of the CDR3 is 15 residues. V gave up 1 base and J gave up 3 bases, with 9 bases separating them. Germline V lookup: CDR1 MNHNY, CDR2 SVGAGI (reference sequence).

This chain links TRBV28 with TRBJ2-2, with TRBD2 matching over 13 bases. The CDR3 sequence is 18 residues long. V was pared by 4 bases and J by 5 bases, with 10 bases of the junction left unmatched. Germline assignment: CDR1 MDHEN and CDR2 SYDVKM. The chain's CDR3 is CASSYRLGTSGVTGELFF. Here the CDR3 DNA reads TGTGCCAGCAGTTACAGGCTCGGGACTAGCGGGGTAACCGGGGAGCTGTTTTTT.

The gene calls are TRBV2 and TRBJ2-7; D perhaps matches TRBD1 (5 bases). Germline V gene sequence: CDR1 SNHLY, CDR2 FYNNEI. V lost 8 bases, J lost 3 bases, and 14 bases lay in between. CDR3 length: 13 residues. The CDR3 region is CASRAGPNYEQYF. The CDR3 DNA reads TGTGCCAGCCGGGCAGGGCCTAACTACGAGCAGTACTTC.

The rearrangement uses TRBV6-8 and TRBJ2-5; TRBD2 matches at 9 bases. Germline CDR1 and CDR2: MNHGY and SAAAGT. The CDR3 contains 16 residues. The J segment lost 2 bases and the V segment lost 6 bases, leaving 10 bases of the junction unmatched. DNA of the CDR3: TGTGCCAGCAGCGGTACTAGCGGGTACAGTCAAGAGACCCAGTACTTC. Amino acid sequence: CASSGTSGYSQETQYF.

The table lists this clone with a count of one. The chain links TRBV10-3 to TRBJ2-1; the D gene is possibly TRBD2 (5 bases). V dropped 8 bases and J dropped 5 bases, with 10 bases sitting between them. This CDR3 is 12 amino acids long. Per the germline V gene, CDR1 is ENHRY and CDR2 is SYGVKD. CDR3: CAISGIDNEQFF. CDR3 sequence (DNA): TGTGCCATCTCCGGGATCGACAATGAGCAGTTCTTC.

The chain joins TRBV11-3 to TRBJ2-5; TRBD2 matches 9 bases. The CDR3 runs 15 residues. V lost 1 base to trimming and J lost 5 bases; unmatched junction nucleotides: 5. Germline CDR1 SGHNT, CDR2 YENEEA. CDR3 in amino acids: CASSLGGAGGETQYF. In DNA, the CDR3 is TGTGCCAGCAGCTTAGGGGGCGCGGGGGGGGAGACCCAGTACTTC.

This chain connects TRBV6-5 to TRBJ2-5; TRBD2 agrees at 11 bases. The CDR3 has 15 amino acids. CDR1 is MNHEY, CDR2 SVGAGI, per germline. Losses at the gene ends were 2 bases for V and 5 bases for J; bases not matched to a gene: 4. The CDR3 nucleotides read TGTGCCAGCAGTTACCCCGCTAGCGGGGGGGAGACCCAGTACTTC. Encoded protein: CASSYPASGGETQYF.

The chain joins TRBV18 to TRBJ2-7, with TRBD1 identical over 8 bases. V dropped 6 bases and J dropped 4; count of bases not matched to a gene: 5. The CDR3 length is 13 residues. CDR1 and CDR2 from the germline V gene are KGHSH and LQKENI. The CDR3, as DNA: TGTGCCAGCTCCCCGACAGGGGAGTACGAGCAGTACTTC. Translated, it gives CASSPTGEYEQYF.

The chain has TRBV2 and TRBJ2-1, with 9 bases fitting TRBD2. CDR1 is SNHLY and CDR2 is FYNNEI in the germline V gene. V trimming: 6 bases; J trimming: 4 bases; junction bases outside the gene matches: 4. The CDR3 length is 14 residues. As DNA, the CDR3 is TGTGCCAGCAGCCCCCTAGCGGGGTACAATGAGCAGTTCTTC. Residues: CASSPLAGYNEQFF.

This clone is a singleton in its sample. V is TRBV6-6 and J is TRBJ1-1; 10 nucleotides align to TRBD1. CDR1 is MNHNY and CDR2 is SVGAGI in the germline V gene (reference sequence). J was trimmed by 5 bases and V by 4 bases; bases with no gene match: 4. The CDR3 has 14 amino acids. Here the CDR3 reads CASSSRDRGTEAFF. The CDR3 DNA reads TGTGCCAGCAGTTCCCGGGACAGGGGTACTGAAGCTTTCTTT.

This clone was found a few times. The chain links TRBV12-3 or TRBV12-4 to TRBJ1-1; maybe TRBD1 (6 bases). V was pared by 7 bases and J by 8 bases, with 11 bases between. This CDR3 contains 11 residues. The CDR3 DNA follows: TGTGCCAGCACCATTGGGACAGAAGCTTTCTTT. This codes for CASTIGTEAFF.